This entry describes one T cell receptor beta chain. Its cognate antigen is unknown. Sequencing was performed with immunoSEQ multiplex PCR; in TCRdb, only in-frame clones are kept and a portion is missing. The table lists 60,000 to 90,000 clones, around 81% of them singletons, with around 1.3% in the top ten. This record comes from a study of vaccination effects on CD4 cells after COVID-19. Findings and caveats of the study: In the study, convalescent patients were few, and early post-infection timepoints were absent.

Pools of viral peptides were used by the ViraFEST assay to expand antigen-specific CD4+ T cells ahead of sequencing. On day 10 of culture, CD4+ T cells were separated out. Participants were given two doses of BNT162b2 or mRNA-1273 vaccine. Nobody among the vaccine recipients had prior SARS-CoV-2 infection (nucleocapsid antibodies were negative). V was pared by 2 bases and J by 3 bases, with 17 bases between. The CDR3 length is 17 residues. Germline lookup yields CDR1 SGHTA and CDR2 FQGNSA. The rearrangement links TRBV7-2 to TRBJ2-1; D gene unclear. Material: CD4+ T cells from PBMCs cultured with HCoV-229E spike peptides, obtained after COVID-19 vaccination. This clonotype originated in a human donor who received a COVID-19 vaccine. As DNA, the CDR3 is TGTGCCAGCAGCTTAAGGTTGGCGAACCTCATCTACAATGAGCAGTTCTTC. It encodes CASSLRLANLIYNEQFF. The full variable domain, with the rest looked up from reference TRBV7-2 and TRBJ2-1, is GAGVSQSPSNKVTEKGKDVELRCDPISGHTALYWYRQSLGQGLEFLIYFQGNSAPDKSGLPSDRFSAERTGGSVSTLTIQRTQQEDSAVYLCASSLRLANLIYNEQFFGPGTRLTVL.